The next 21 T cell receptor beta chains were all read from a single sample in a study of shared clonotypes between healthy human individuals. Here immunoSEQ multiplex PCR was the method, and the copy in TCRdb shows in-frame clones only, minus some. Of 1,400,000 or so clones listed, around 98.5% are singletons. The sequencing input was naive CD4+ T cells sorted from blood. Described subset: CD45RA+ positively selected. All receptors come from a man between 25 and 39 years old in good health.

A single count supports this clone. The chain recombines TRBV7-6 with TRBJ2-3, with no clear D. The CDR3 length is 13 residues. Germline assignment: CDR1 SGHVS and CDR2 FNYEAQ. V lost 1 base and J 7 bases, leaving 9 bases between the germline ends. The CDR3 DNA follows: TGTGCCAGCAGCTTAGGCCTAGGCAATACGCAGTATTTT. Protein product: CASSLGLGNTQYF.

J is TRBJ1-1 and V is TRBV9, with 7 bases identical to TRBD1. Germline CDR1 SGDLS, CDR2 YYNGEE. J lost 0 bases, V lost 4 bases, and 3 bases had no gene match. This CDR3 has 14 residues. CDR3 protein: CASSLDRVNTEAFF. The CDR3 DNA reads as TGTGCCAGCAGCCTCGACAGGGTGAACACTGAAGCTTTCTTT.

This sequence joins TRBV7-8 and TRBJ2-7; weak D call: TRBD2 (5 bases). This CDR3 region has 15 residues. The germline gives CDR1 SGHVS, CDR2 FQNEAQ. The V end lost 5 bases, the J end lost 0 bases, and 14 bases lay between the germline ends. For the CDR3, the DNA is TGTGCCAGCAGCCCGGAGGCTCTGAGCTCCTACGAGCAGTACTTC. Its translation: CASSPEALSSYEQYF.

In the case of this clone: The sample carries other DNA sequences with the same CDR3. The V gene is TRBV19, the J gene TRBJ2-7; D may correspond to TRBD1 or TRBD2 (5 bases each). CDR3 length equals 14 residues. Germline V gene lookup returns CDR1 LNHDA and CDR2 SQIVND (reference sequence). V dropped 4 bases and J dropped 0 bases, with 10 bases sitting between them. The CDR3 loop reads CASSTGPTSYEQYF. Here the CDR3 DNA reads TGTGCCAGTAGTACGGGACCCACCTCCTACGAGCAGTACTTC.

The gene calls are TRBV2 and TRBJ2-7; D gene ambiguous. The CDR3 consists of 14 residues. The germline gives CDR1 SNHLY, CDR2 FYNNEI. The V end was cut by 6 bases, the J end by 6 bases, with 18 bases between. The CDR3, as DNA: TGTGCCAGCAGCCCTCTACAGAGTAGGAGCGAGCAGTACTTC. It encodes CASSPLQSRSEQYF.

This clone showed up just once. The J gene is TRBJ2-7, the V gene TRBV4-3, with no clear D. V lost 3 bases and J 0 bases, leaving 6 bases between the germline ends. This CDR3 contains 13 residues. Germline assignment: CDR1 LGHNA and CDR2 YSLEER. CDR3 protein: CASSQGNSYEQYF. The CDR3 DNA reads as TGCGCCAGCAGCCAGGGGAACTCCTACGAGCAGTACTTC.

The J gene is TRBJ2-2, the V gene TRBV5-1; TRBD1 matches at 11 bases. Germline CDR1 reads SGHRS; CDR2 reads YFSETQ. The V gene end was trimmed by 4 bases and the J gene end by 0 bases; junction bases not matched to a gene: 8. The CDR3 runs 18 residues. CDR3 DNA: TGCGCCAGCAGCACCGGACAGGGGGCCAACCCGAACACCGGGGAGCTGTTTTTT. This encodes CASSTGQGANPNTGELFF.

This clone has a single count. The CDR3 DNA is TGTGCCAGCCTCCCCCGACAGAGACTCTCCTACGAGCAGTACTTC. Encoded protein: CASLPRQRLSYEQYF. The chain employs TRBV6-1 and TRBJ2-7; perhaps TRBD1 as D (5 bases). Trimming took off 8 bases at V and 0 bases at J, with 17 bases between the two ends. This CDR3 is 15 amino acids long. Per the germline V gene, CDR1 is MNHNS and CDR2 is SASEGT.

The V gene is TRBV7-8, the J gene TRBJ2-3; the D call may be TRBD1 or TRBD2 (6 bases each). V lost 5 bases, J lost 6 bases, and 21 bases lay in between. The CDR3 totals 16 residues. Germline CDR1 reads SGHVS; CDR2 reads FQNEAQ. The CDR3 protein is CASSPRLTRRGDTQYF. CDR3 nucleotides: TGTGCCAGCAGCCCCCGTCTAACGAGGAGGGGGGATACGCAGTATTTT. The full variable domain, in which reference TRBV7-8 and TRBJ2-3 provide the parts outside the CDR3, is GAGVSQSPRYKVAKRGQDVALRCDPISGHVSLFWYQQALGQGPEFLTYFQNEAQLDKSGLPSDRFFAERPEGSVSTLKIQRTQQEDSAVYLCASSPRLTRRGDTQYFGPGTRLTVL.

The gene calls are TRBV6-1 and TRBJ2-3; D is unresolved. Trimming removed 11 bases from V and 2 bases from J, with 17 bases in between. The CDR3 covers 14 residues. In germline, CDR1 is MNHNS, CDR2 SASEGT. In nucleotides, the CDR3 is TGTGCCTCATATACCTTGGGGTACACAGATACGCAGTATTTT. Encoded protein: CASYTLGYTDTQYF.

With regard to this clone: Other DNA sequences in this specimen translate into the identical CDR3. The chain links TRBV11-3 to TRBJ1-1; D remains ambiguous. V lost 0 bases, J lost 0 bases, and 2 bases lay in between. Germline V gene data show CDR1 as SGHNT and CDR2 as YENEEA. The CDR3 consists of 13 residues. CDR3 nucleotide sequence: TGTGCCAGCAGCTTAGAAATGAACACTGAAGCTTTCTTT. It specifies CASSLEMNTEAFF.

V is TRBV7-2 and J is TRBJ1-2, with D unclear. Trimming removed 4 bases from V and 0 bases from J, with 9 bases in between. Germline V gives CDR1 SGHTA, CDR2 FQGNSA. This CDR3 is 14 amino acids long. The CDR3: CASSSRVTNYGYTF. CDR3 DNA: TGTGCCAGCAGCTCAAGGGTTACTAACTATGGCTACACCTTC. Full variable domain (missing parts from reference TRBV7-2 and TRBJ1-2): GAGVSQSPSNKVTEKGKDVELRCDPISGHTALYWYRQSLGQGLEFLIYFQGNSAPDKSGLPSDRFSAERTGGSVSTLTIQRTQQEDSAVYLCASSSRVTNYGYTFGSGTRLTVV.

The V and J genes are TRBV7-9 and TRBJ2-7; D is uncertain. Germline V gene lookup returns CDR1 SEHNR and CDR2 FQNEAQ (reference sequence). Trimming shortened V by 4 bases and J by 2 bases, and 9 bases separated the two germline ends. The CDR3 spans 13 residues. CDR3 bases: TGTGCCAGCAGCTCAACCCTTACCTACGAGCAGTACTTC. Its protein product is CASSSTLTYEQYF.

The chain couples TRBV27 to TRBJ1-2, with D perhaps matching TRBD1 (6 bases). The CDR3 is 16 amino acids. Trimming shortened V by 0 bases and J by 4 bases, and 15 bases separated the two germline ends. Germline loops: CDR1 MNHEY, CDR2 SMNVEV (reference sequence). The CDR3 DNA sequence: TGTGCCAGCAGTTTATCTCGGGGGGCGACCGGCTATGGCTACACCTTC. This sequence encodes CASSLSRGATGYGYTF.

The genes are TRBV28 and TRBJ2-7; D is unclear. This CDR3 spans 13 amino acids. The ends were cut back, 5 bases at V and 4 bases at J, with 12 bases in the middle. The germline gives CDR1 MDHEN, CDR2 SYDVKM. The CDR3 bases are TGTGCCAGCAGTCGCCAGTTTCTGTACGAGCAGTACTTC. Protein sequence: CASSRQFLYEQYF.

CDR3: CASSSTGHTDTQYF. CDR3 in DNA: TGTGCCAGTAGTTCGACGGGTCACACAGATACGCAGTATTTT. The rearrangement uses TRBV19 and TRBJ2-3, with unresolved D. CDR1 is LNHDA and CDR2 is SQIVND in the germline V gene (reference sequence). The V end was cut by 5 bases, the J end by 2 bases, with 11 bases between. The CDR3 runs to 14 residues.

The chain links TRBV2 to TRBJ2-7; TRBD2 matches 7 bases. Losses at the gene ends were 6 bases for V and 0 bases for J; bases not matched to a gene: 11. Germline values: CDR1 SNHLY, CDR2 FYNNEI. There are 16 residues in the CDR3. Here the CDR3 DNA reads TGTGCCAGCAGGTACAGCGGGGCCCCCTCCTCCTACGAGCAGTACTTC. Translation: CASRYSGAPSSYEQYF.

This rearrangement joins TRBV6-5 to TRBJ2-1; TRBD1 or TRBD2 may be the D gene (5 bases each). The CDR3 sequence is 13 residues long. Germline assignment: CDR1 MNHEY and CDR2 SVGAGI. V lost 8 bases to trimming and J lost 2 bases, with 10 bases between them. CDR3 sequence (DNA): TGTGCCAGCCGCTGGGGGACCTACAATGAGCAGTTCTTC. Translated: CASRWGTYNEQFF.

This chain links TRBV7-3 with TRBJ1-2, with TRBD1 identical over 8 bases. With 0 bases clipped from V and 4 bases from J, the junction kept 7 bases outside the gene matches. CDR3 length equals 16 residues. Germline CDR1 is SGHTA and CDR2 is FQGTGA. The CDR3 sequence: CASSLTAGGAGYGYTF. The CDR3 DNA reads as TGTGCCAGCAGCTTAACGGCAGGGGGCGCCGGCTATGGCTACACCTTC.

This chain joins TRBV19 and TRBJ2-6; D unresolved. Deletions cut 3 bases from V and 4 bases from J, with 4 bases between. The germline gives CDR1 LNHDA, CDR2 SQIVND (reference sequence). This CDR3 contains 13 residues. Written as DNA, the CDR3 is TGTGCCAGTAGTATGACCGGGGCCAACGTCCTGACTTTC. Translating it yields CASSMTGANVLTF.

The V call is TRBV5-1, the J call TRBJ1-1, with TRBD1 as a possible D gene (5 bases). The CDR3 is made up of 15 amino acids. Germline V lookup: CDR1 SGHRS, CDR2 YFSETQ. Trimming removed 1 base from V and 9 bases from J, with 19 bases in between. This chain's CDR3 is CASSLMMQGGSQAFF. The CDR3 coding sequence is TGCGCCAGCAGCTTGATGATGCAGGGAGGGAGCCAAGCTTTCTTT.